Listed below are T cell receptor beta chains from one sample, sequenced in a study of blood T cells in healthy people across ages. TCRdb passed the 5' RACE reads through MiXCR, listing each CDR3 protein once. The table includes approximately 580,000 distinct CDR3 sequences, about 25% detected once. This sample also belongs to another study, concerning T cells of mothers and their children.

The sequenced sample was blood. All receptors come from a boy aged 5-17 years in good health. Both conserved end residues are part of each CDR3. A D gene is named only where the DNA matches it firmly. A clone size is listed for some rows: how often the clone was seen (once, few, many), or a class if it is expanded.

>NA|TRBJ1-1|TRBV10-3|NA
CASRLQLNTEAFF
TGTGCCTCCCGATTGCAGTTGAACACTGAAGCTTTCTTT
>NA|TRBJ1-4|TRBV7-6|NA
CASSLAGWADEKLFF
TGTGCCAGCAGCCTCGCAGGGTGGGCAGATGAAAAACTGTTTTTT
>NA|TRBJ1-2|TRBV7-2|NA
CASSSTAGLGEGYTF
TGTGCCAGCAGCTCTACGGCAGGGCTCGGGGAGGGCTACACCTTC
>NA|TRBJ1-2|TRBV3-1|few
CASSRGQKTNYGYTF
TGTGCCAGCAGCCGAGGACAGAAAACTAACTATGGCTACACCTTC
>NA|TRBJ2-4|TRBV2|many
CASSEEGHQNIQYF
TGTGCCAGCAGTGAAGAGGGACACCAAAACATTCAGTACTTC
>TRBD2|TRBJ2-1|TRBV20-1|NA
CSARFAGGHDEQFF
TGCAGTGCTAGATTTGCGGGAGGGCATGATGAGCAGTTCTTC
>TRBD1|TRBJ1-2|TRBV29-1|NA
CSVEASGTGGYTF
TGCAGCGTTGAGGCAAGCGGGACAGGGGGCTACACCTTC
>TRBD1|TRBJ1-1|TRBV12-3/TRBV12-4|NA
CASSLRQGSNTEAFF
TGTGCCAGCAGTTTGAGACAGGGCTCAAACACTGAAGCTTTCTTT
>NA|TRBJ1-5|TRBV6-6|NA
CASSRSTAVNQPQHF
TGTGCCAGCAGTAGGAGTACGGCAGTCAATCAGCCCCAGCATTTT
>TRBD2|TRBJ2-5|TRBV29-1|NA
CSVASSSGEQETQYF
TGCAGCGTTGCATCTTCTAGCGGAGAACAAGAGACCCAGTACTTC
>NA|TRBJ2-1|TRBV6-6|NA
CASSYGSSYYNEQFF
TGTGCCAGCAGTTACGGGTCCTCTTACTACAATGAGCAGTTCTTC
>NA|TRBJ2-1|TRBV20-1|NA
CSALGLGIVTLYEQFF
TGCAGTGCACTAGGCCTAGGCATAGTCACTCTCTATGAGCAGTTCTTC
>TRBD1|TRBJ2-1|TRBV4-3|NA
CASSQADRGLGNEQFF
TGCGCCAGCAGCCAGGCTGACAGGGGGCTTGGCAATGAGCAGTTCTTC
>NA|TRBJ2-7|TRBV5-1|few
CASSLAAVTDEQYF
TGCGCCAGCAGCTTGGCCGCGGTCACGGACGAGCAGTACTTC
>TRBD2|TRBJ2-1|TRBV24-1|NA
CATSDGTSANEQFF
TGTGCCACCAGTGACGGGACTAGCGCCAATGAGCAGTTCTTC
>NA|TRBJ2-5|TRBV11-2|few
CASSLSDRETQHF
TGTGCCAGCAGCTTGTCGGACAGAGAGACCCAGCACTTC
>TRBD1|TRBJ1-2|TRBV29-1|NA
CSVLAQGADGYTF
TGCAGCGTTTTGGCGCAGGGGGCAGATGGCTACACCTTC
>NA|TRBJ2-5|TRBV4-2|NA
CASSQDPIPQGQETQYF
TGTGCCAGCAGCCAAGACCCGATACCCCAGGGACAAGAGACCCAGTACTTC
>NA|TRBJ1-5|TRBV12-3/TRBV12-4|few
CASSFSSSPQHF
TGTGCCAGCAGTTTTAGTAGTTCGCCCCAGCATTTT
>NA|TRBJ1-1|TRBV21-1|NA
CASSKGPVGDTEAFF
TGTGCCAGCAGCAAAGGCCCGGTCGGGGACACTGAAGCTTTCTTT
>NA|TRBJ2-7|TRBV6-1|few
CASSQRGQISVEQYF
TGTGCCAGCAGTCAAAGGGGACAAATCTCGGTCGAGCAGTACTTC
>NA|TRBJ2-1|TRBV29-1|NA
CSVEEDIAYRHEQFF
TGCAGCGTTGAAGAGGACATAGCCTATCGACATGAGCAGTTCTTC
>TRBD2|TRBJ2-5|TRBV6-5|NA
CASSYSGSGGAPETQYF
TGTGCCAGCAGTTACTCGGGCAGCGGGGGGGCCCCTGAGACCCAGTACTTC
>TRBD2|TRBJ2-5|TRBV14|few
CASSQERAGGLQETQYF
TGTGCCAGCAGCCAAGAGCGAGCGGGAGGCCTCCAAGAGACCCAGTACTTC
>NA|TRBJ2-7|TRBV5-1|few
CASSLGRTPVEQYF
TGCGCCAGCAGCTTGGGCAGGACCCCGGTCGAGCAGTACTTC
>TRBD2|TRBJ2-4|TRBV5-1|NA
CASSPSTSGGAHIQYF
TGCGCCAGCAGCCCCTCGACTAGCGGGGGGGCGCACATTCAGTACTTC
>NA|TRBJ2-1|TRBV28|NA
CASSSRDITRSSYNEQFF
TGTGCCAGCAGTTCCCGGGACATAACTAGGAGTTCCTACAATGAGCAGTTCTTC
>NA|TRBJ1-2|TRBV14|NA
CASSRDIDGYTF
TGTGCCAGCAGCCGGGACATCGATGGCTACACCTTC
>TRBD2|TRBJ2-1|TRBV6-5|NA
CASSRGGRYNEQFF
TGTGCCAGCAGTCGGGGGGGCCGCTACAATGAGCAGTTCTTC
>NA|TRBJ2-7|TRBV12-3/TRBV12-4|NA
CASRLGGTGSYEQYF
TGTGCCAGCAGACTGGGGGGGACAGGATCCTACGAGCAGTACTTC
>NA|TRBJ2-7|TRBV18|few
CASSPTDRAYERYF
TGTGCCAGCTCACCAACGGACAGAGCCTACGAGCGGTACTTC
>NA|TRBJ2-7|TRBV20-1|few
CSARATTTGNEQYF
TGCAGTGCTAGAGCTACAACAACAGGGAACGAGCAGTACTTC
>NA|TRBJ2-1|TRBV9|NA
CASSGPRGNEQFF
TGTGCCAGCAGCGGACCGCGGGGCAATGAGCAGTTCTTC
>NA|TRBJ1-6|TRBV6-2/TRBV6-3|few
CASSYWGSYNSPLHF
TGTGCCAGCAGTTACTGGGGATCCTATAATTCACCCCTCCACTTT
>NA|TRBJ1-1|TRBV20-1|once
CSARDGGGEAFF
TGCAGTGCTAGAGATGGGGGAGGTGAAGCTTTCTTT
>TRBD1|TRBJ1-6|TRBV28|NA
CASSPGQGYRRGPLHF
TGTGCCAGCAGTCCGGGACAGGGGTATCGTCGAGGACCCCTCCACTTT
>TRBD1|TRBJ2-2|TRBV5-1|few
CASSINYRGITGELFF
TGCGCCAGCAGTATTAACTACAGGGGGATAACCGGGGAGCTGTTTTTT
>NA|TRBJ2-1|TRBV20-1|NA
CSARDAAAGEQFF
TGCAGTGCTAGAGATGCCGCGGCAGGGGAGCAGTTCTTC
>TRBD1|TRBJ1-4|TRBV4-3|few
CASSRGTGGWEKLFF
TGCGCCAGCAGCCGAGGGACAGGGGGTTGGGAAAAACTGTTTTTT
>NA|TRBJ2-7|TRBV5-1|NA
CASSFSPSGDSYEQYF
TGCGCCAGCAGCTTTTCCCCCTCGGGGGATTCCTACGAGCAGTACTTC
>NA|TRBJ2-3|TRBV2|few
CASSPRDSERSDTQYF
TGTGCCAGCAGTCCTAGGGACTCCGAGAGGTCAGATACGCAGTATTTT
>NA|TRBJ2-7|TRBV6-2/TRBV6-3|NA
CATREGWAFYEQYF
TGTGCCACGAGGGAAGGGTGGGCCTTCTACGAGCAGTACTTC
>NA|TRBJ1-1|TRBV9|NA
CASSVFDGDPNAEAFF
TGTGCCAGCAGCGTTTTCGACGGAGACCCGAACGCTGAAGCTTTCTTT
>NA|TRBJ1-1|TRBV4-3|few
CASSQDMGRGTEAFF
TGCGCCAGCAGCCAAGACATGGGAAGAGGGACTGAAGCTTTCTTT
>NA|TRBJ2-7|TRBV20-1|NA
CSAHTPYHRAYEQYF
TGCAGTGCCCACACCCCCTATCATAGGGCCTACGAGCAGTACTTC
>NA|TRBJ1-1|TRBV4-1|many
CASSQDQAQTNTEAFF
TGCGCCAGCAGCCAAGATCAGGCCCAAACGAACACTGAAGCTTTCTTT
>NA|TRBJ1-1|TRBV5-5|NA
CATKGRLGTEAFF
TGTGCCACCAAAGGCCGGTTGGGCACTGAAGCTTTCTTT
>NA|TRBJ1-2|TRBV11-2|many
CASSPNRGTGYGYTF
TGTGCCAGCAGCCCAAACCGGGGAACCGGGTATGGCTACACCTTC
>NA|TRBJ2-5|TRBV7-2|few
CASSLWNGEETRYF
TGTGCCAGCAGCTTATGGAACGGGGAAGAGACCCGGTACTTC
>TRBD1|TRBJ2-1|TRBV5-1|once
CASSLDRGQQFF
TGCGCCAGCAGCTTGGACAGGGGCCAGCAGTTCTTC
>NA|TRBJ2-5|TRBV9|NA
CASSVGLLQETQYF
TGTGCCAGCAGCGTAGGGCTGCTCCAGGAGACCCAGTACTTC
>NA|TRBJ2-7|TRBV28|NA
CATDSANSYEQYF
TGTGCCACAGACAGTGCGAACTCCTACGAGCAGTACTTC
>TRBD1|TRBJ2-7|TRBV6-5|few
CASSYQGANEQYF
TGTGCCAGCAGTTACCAGGGGGCGAACGAGCAGTACTTC